Below are 2 T cell receptor beta chains sequenced from a single sample in a study of T cell responses to AZD1222 COVID-19 vaccine. Assay used: immunoSEQ multiplex PCR; TCRdb lists only in-frame clones, some missing. This sample carries about 130,000 clones, 88% of them seen once, and the ten largest clones take about 17%. This material consisted of peripheral blood, taken on day 0 of MenACWY control vaccination. These receptors came from an adult in good health.

The chain has TRBV28 and TRBJ2-3; no clear D. The CDR3 spans 12 residues. The V gene lost 2 bases and the J gene lost 7 bases, with 7 bases spanning the gap. Germline CDR1 and CDR2: MDHEN and SYDVKM. In nucleotides, the CDR3 is TGTGCCAGCAGTTTACGGGTGAATACGCAGTATTTT. It encodes CASSLRVNTQYF.

The CDR3 region is CAWSVRGGLQPQHF. The DNA for the CDR3 is TGTGCCTGGAGTGTACGAGGCGGTCTCCAGCCCCAGCATTTT. The V gene is TRBV30, the J gene TRBJ1-5; D gene uncertain. V was pared by 0 bases and J by 7 bases, with 13 bases between. Germline values: CDR1 GTSNPN, CDR2 SVGIG (reference sequence). There are 14 residues in the CDR3.